One sample yielded the 17 T cell receptor beta chains listed below, sequenced in a study of T-cell memory formation after mild COVID-19 listed by TCRdb under 2021. The library came from 5' RACE. The sequencing machine was an Illumina NovaSeq 6000. TCRdb handled the public reads itself, with Q25 trimming in fastp and clone calling in MiXCR, and kept productive beta chains. One record per CDR3 amino acid sequence lists the most common genes and DNA. This sample gives around 440,000 distinct CDR3 sequences in total; 15% to 20% of them show up just once. More than 9% of the sample comes from the top ten. Sequencing was done on a sample of PBMCs or a T cell subset sorted from them (not recorded which). The source is an adult woman who had mild COVID-19 (a few samples of this study predate the infection). The sample titles of this study are shuffled in the database, so cell type and time point are left out; the donor was told from shared clones.

This clonotype was counted a few times. This chain uses TRBV7-9 with TRBJ2-7, with 9 bases aligning to TRBD2. The CDR3 spans 17 residues. J lost 5 bases, V lost 1 base, and 12 bases had no gene match. Looked up from germline, CDR1 is SEHNR and CDR2 is FQNEAQ (reference sequence). The CDR3 sequence: CASSLGDFSGSRDEQYF. The CDR3, as DNA: TGTGCCAGCAGCTTAGGAGATTTTAGCGGGAGTCGGGACGAGCAGTACTTC. The entire variable domain, with the rest obtained from reference TRBV7-9 and TRBJ2-7, is as follows: DTGVSQNPRHKITKRGQNVTFRCDPISEHNRLYWYRQTLGQGPEFLTYFQNEAQLEKSRLLSDRFSAERPKGSFSTLEIQRTEQGDSAMYLCASSLGDFSGSRDEQYFGPGTRLTVT.

This clonotype was observed a handful of times. The chain links TRBV20-1 to TRBJ1-1; TRBD1 might be the D (5 bases). This CDR3 spans 13 amino acids. Germline loops: CDR1 DFQATT, CDR2 SNEGSKA (reference sequence). The ends were cut back, 3 bases at V and 2 bases at J, with 10 bases in the middle. CDR3 DNA: TGCAGTGCTAGGGGCAGGGCCAACACTGAAGCTTTCTTT. Translating it yields CSARGRANTEAFF.

There are a few counts of this clonotype. This rearrangement joins TRBV6-2 or TRBV6-3 to TRBJ2-7; D possibly uses TRBD1 or TRBD2 (6 bases each). This CDR3 has 15 amino acids. The germline CDR1 and CDR2 sequences are MNHEY and SVGEGT. V lost 6 bases, J lost 1 base, and 16 bases lay in between. The CDR3: CASSLSGGGSYEQYF. CDR3 DNA sequence: TGTGCCAGCAGCCTCAGTGGAGGGGGTTCCTACGAGCAGTACTTC.

In this sample, this clonotype turned up a few times. The chain uses TRBV19 and TRBJ2-1, with 9 positions matching TRBD1. With V trimmed by 2 bases and J by 7 bases, 6 bases remained unmatched. The length of the CDR3 is 15 residues. Germline CDR1 LNHDA, CDR2 SQIVND (reference sequence). The DNA of the CDR3 is TGTGCCAGTAGTATACTCGGGACAGGGCGGAATGAGCAGTTCTTC. Translated: CASSILGTGRNEQFF.

This clonotype has a handful of counts. This rearrangement joins TRBV7-6 to TRBJ1-5, with D unresolved. The germline V and J ends were trimmed by 2 bases and 4 bases, with 6 bases remaining between them. CDR1 and CDR2 (germline): SGHVS, FNYEAQ. This CDR3 contains 13 residues. The CDR3 DNA reads as TGTGCCAGCAGCTTATCTTGGAATCAGCCCCAGCATTTT. Translation gives CASSLSWNQPQHF.

This clonotype was recorded a few times. The genes are TRBV29-1 and TRBJ2-3; 8 nucleotides align to TRBD1. The CDR3 loop spans 14 amino acids. V trimming: 6 bases; J trimming: 4 bases; junction bases outside the gene matches: 9. Per the germline V gene, CDR1 is SQVTM and CDR2 is ANQGSEA. The CDR3 spells CSVRDRGGADTQYF. The DNA of the CDR3 is TGCAGCGTAAGAGACAGGGGAGGTGCAGATACGCAGTATTTT.

Written as DNA, the CDR3 is TGTGCCAGCAGCGGCCGAACAGGGACTAATGAAAAACTGTTTTTT. Its translation: CASSGRTGTNEKLFF. The rearrangement joins TRBV9 to TRBJ1-4, with D possibly TRBD1 on 6 matching bases. This CDR3 comprises 15 residues. With 3 bases removed from V and 2 bases from J, the gap between germline ends came to 11 bases. Germline V lookup: CDR1 SGDLS, CDR2 YYNGEE.

This clonotype was seen only a few times. The CDR3 DNA reads TGCAGTGTATCGAGGACGGCGAACACTGAAGCTTTCTTT. The encoded protein is CSVSRTANTEAFF. The chain joins TRBV20-1 to TRBJ1-1; D unclear. CDR3 size: 13 residues. Deletions cut 7 bases from V and 1 base from J, with 13 bases between. CDR1 and CDR2 from the germline V gene are DFQATT and SNEGSKA (reference sequence).

V usage is TRBV7-8 and J usage is TRBJ2-4; the D gene is possibly TRBD2 (6 bases). The germline gives CDR1 SGHVS, CDR2 FQNEAQ. CDR3 size: 17 residues. The V end was cut by 3 bases, the J end by 0 bases, with 15 bases between. CDR3 in amino acids: CASSLRQVGLAKNIQYF. In DNA, the CDR3 is TGTGCCAGCAGCTTGAGACAAGTGGGACTAGCCAAAAACATTCAGTACTTC.

This CDR3 reads CASSTQTGTLYNEQFF. CDR3 nucleotides: TGTGCCAGCAGCACACAGACCGGGACCCTCTACAATGAGCAGTTCTTC. This chain connects TRBV7-6 to TRBJ2-1, with D perhaps TRBD1 or TRBD2 (5 bases each). Looked up from germline, CDR1 is SGHVS and CDR2 is FNYEAQ. This CDR3 comprises 16 residues. V gave up 5 bases and J gave up 3 bases, with 17 bases separating them.

This clonotype has a handful of counts. The chain joins TRBV30 to TRBJ1-5; TRBD1 is a possible D gene (5 bases). V lost 1 base and J 5 bases, leaving 15 bases between the germline ends. This CDR3 has 15 residues. Germline V gene data show CDR1 as GTSNPN and CDR2 as SVGIG (reference sequence). The CDR3 protein is CAWSAGALVDQPQHF. CDR3 DNA: TGTGCCTGGAGTGCCGGGGCCTTGGTGGATCAGCCCCAGCATTTT.

This clonotype was picked up a small number of times. The gene calls are TRBV5-1 and TRBJ2-3, with a possible D match to TRBD1 (5 bases). The CDR3 is 15 amino acids. V was trimmed by 4 bases and J by 2 bases, leaving 14 bases between them. CDR1 and CDR2 (germline): SGHRS, YFSETQ. In DNA form, the CDR3 reads TGCGCCAGCAGCCCACTGGGGCGACTCACAGATACGCAGTATTTT. Its protein product is CASSPLGRLTDTQYF.

This clonotype was detected a few times. This chain joins TRBV7-3 and TRBJ2-3, with D unresolved. This CDR3 is 14 amino acids long. The V end lost 5 bases, the J end lost 1 base, and 10 bases lay between the germline ends. CDR1 is SGHTA and CDR2 is FQGTGA in the germline V gene. CDR3 sequence: CASSNGSGTDTQYF. The CDR3 DNA is TGTGCCAGCAGCAATGGGTCAGGCACAGATACGCAGTATTTT.

This clonotype was observed a handful of times. V and J are TRBV5-6 and TRBJ2-4; no clear D. CDR3 length equals 14 residues. Trimming removed 1 base from V and 8 bases from J, with 13 bases in between. Per the germline V gene, CDR1 is SGHDT and CDR2 is YYEEEE. The CDR3 nucleotides are TGTGCCAGCAGCTTGTCTAGGGTTTGGGACATTCAGTACTTC. Amino acid sequence: CASSLSRVWDIQYF.

This clonotype was picked up a small number of times. The chain recombines TRBV5-1 with TRBJ2-7, with D maybe TRBD2 (7 bases). V shed 6 bases and J shed 1 base, with 14 bases lying between them. This CDR3 is 14 amino acids long. Germline V lookup: CDR1 SGHRS, CDR2 YFSETQ. The CDR3 spells CASNTGGWSYEQYF. In nucleotides, the CDR3 is TGCGCCAGCAACACGGGGGGCTGGTCCTACGAGCAGTACTTC.

This clonotype was seen only a few times. The chain couples TRBV5-5 to TRBJ2-7, with no clear D. V was cut by 4 bases and J by 6 bases, with 8 bases left in between. The germline V gene has CDR1 SGHKS and CDR2 YYEKEE (reference sequence). The CDR3 extends over 11 amino acids. CDR3 coding DNA: TGTGCCAGCAGCCCGGCTGTCGAGCAGTACTTC. This codes for CASSPAVEQYF.

This clonotype was recorded at least ten times. The chain has TRBV12-3 or TRBV12-4 and TRBJ2-1; D uncertain. The CDR3 runs 11 residues. Trimming removed 5 bases from V and 7 bases from J, with 6 bases in between. The CDR3, as DNA: TGTGCCAGCAGTCCCTTGAATGAGCAGTTCTTC. Protein product: CASSPLNEQFF.